This T cell receptor beta chain came from a study of CD8+CD57+ T cells in acquired aplastic anemia. Study information: Sorted CD4+ and CD8+ cells gave an average of approximately 3.1 ug of DNA.

Genomic DNA, the template, was used for profiling of the TCR beta VDJ and CDR3. MiXCR, applied by TCRdb to the reads, yields one record per CDR3 protein. Here the sample spans around 200,000 distinct CDR3 sequences, about 60% being singletons. For this clonotype: The antigen remains unidentified.

Broader study findings: Controls did not differ significantly from patients in CD8+ Simpson's diversity.

Germline V lookup: CDR1 SGHAT, CDR2 FQNNGV. The CDR3 is 13 residues long. V was pared by 5 bases and J by 4 bases, with 11 bases between. CD8+CD57+ cell expansion had been shown by flow cytometry in patients chosen for sequencing. The sequence was collected from a human donor with aplastic anemia. The specimen sequenced was sorted CD4+, CD8+, or CD8+CD57+ T cells (not recorded which) from PBMCs. This rearrangement joins TRBV11-2 to TRBJ1-1; D is ambiguous. The CDR3 sequence is CASSAMGTTEAFF. The CDR3 DNA reads TGTGCCAGCAGCGCCATGGGTACCACTGAAGCTTTCTTT.